The 25 T cell receptor beta chains below come from one sample, sequenced in a study of T cells after yellow fever vaccination. Using its own MiXCR run on the 5' RACE reads, TCRdb lists one record per CDR3 protein. Of 25,000 to 30,000 distinct CDR3 sequences in the sample, 4.5% were seen once. Source: PBMCs, either bulk or a sorted T-cell subset (CD4+, CD8+, memory, or dextramer-sorted; not recorded which), taken on the day of the yellow fever booster vaccination. The receptors stem from a young man who received the YFV17D yellow fever vaccine.

Only a few counts were recorded for this clonotype. The chain links TRBV20-1 to TRBJ2-1, with D possibly being TRBD2 (6 bases). The germline CDR1 and CDR2 sequences are DFQATT and SNEGSKA (reference sequence). This CDR3 spans 13 amino acids. Between the trimmed V and J ends, which lost 4 bases and 6 bases, there was a span of 13 bases. Written as DNA, the CDR3 is TGCAGTGCTAAGGCGGCGGGGCTCAATGAGCAGTTCTTC. Protein sequence: CSAKAAGLNEQFF.

This clonotype turned up a few times. This CDR3 reads CASSHRGNGYTF. The CDR3 DNA reads as TGTGCCAGCAGTCATAGAGGGAATGGCTACACCTTC. The V gene is TRBV27, the J gene TRBJ1-2; D is unresolved. V was pared by 5 bases and J by 6 bases, with 10 bases between. CDR3 length equals 12 residues. CDR1 is MNHEY, CDR2 SMNVEV, per germline (reference sequence).

This clonotype showed up just a few times. The rearrangement uses TRBV6-5 and TRBJ1-4; D is uncertain. Trimming pared 10 bases from V and 2 bases from J, leaving 20 bases between. Germline-derived CDR1 and CDR2 are MNHEY and SVGAGI. The CDR3 is made up of 16 amino acids. CDR3 coding DNA: TGTGCCACTACCAGTGCGATCACAGCGACTAATGAAAAACTGTTTTTT. Protein sequence: CATTSAITATNEKLFF.

Many counts were recorded for this clonotype. The gene calls are TRBV5-6 and TRBJ2-7, with D uncertain. The germline V gene encodes CDR1 SGHDT and CDR2 YYEEEE. V was shortened by 4 bases and J by 7 bases, with 15 bases between the two germline ends. The CDR3 consists of 13 residues. The CDR3 DNA is TGTGCCAGCAGCCGCCTCAAGGACCAAGAGCAGTACGTC. This sequence encodes CASSRLKDQEQYV.

This clonotype showed up many times. The chain uses TRBV20-1 and TRBJ1-6, with 10 bases fitting TRBD1. V dropped 6 bases and J dropped 8; count of bases not matched to a gene: 7. This CDR3 spans 14 amino acids. Germline lookup yields CDR1 DFQATT and CDR2 SNEGSKA (reference sequence). DNA of the CDR3: TGCAGTGCCAACTCCGGGACAGGGGATTCACCCCTCCACTTT. Protein product: CSANSGTGDSPLHF.

This clonotype was seen at least ten times. The chain joins TRBV7-9 to TRBJ2-7; the D is unclear. V lost 5 bases and J 4 bases, leaving 9 bases between the germline ends. Germline CDR1 reads SEHNR; CDR2 reads FQNEAQ (reference sequence). The CDR3 runs to 12 residues. The CDR3 spells CASSISVYEQYF. The CDR3 DNA is TGTGCCAGCAGCATTTCTGTTTACGAGCAGTACTTC.

This clonotype was seen repeatedly, ten times or more. This CDR3 is CASSFSYRVTYGYTF. The CDR3 DNA reads as TGTGCCAGCAGTTTCTCTTACAGGGTTACCTATGGCTACACCTTC. The V and J genes are TRBV12-3 or TRBV12-4 and TRBJ1-2; a weak D match, TRBD1 (6 bases). Trimming took 3 bases from V and 4 from J, leaving 15 bases between them. The CDR3 totals 15 residues.

This clonotype has at least ten counts. The chain carries TRBV12-3 or TRBV12-4 and TRBJ2-4; D may be TRBD1 or TRBD2 (5 bases each). This CDR3 spans 16 amino acids. V dropped 7 bases and J dropped 0 bases, with 16 bases sitting between them. CDR3 region: CASTAGDRIAKNIQYF. The CDR3, as DNA: TGTGCCAGCACCGCTGGGGACCGTATAGCCAAAAACATTCAGTACTTC.

This clonotype has ten or more counts. The chain employs TRBV27 and TRBJ2-5; TRBD1 might be the D (5 bases). Looked up from germline, CDR1 is MNHEY and CDR2 is SMNVEV (reference sequence). Trimming left V 2 bases short and J 5 bases short, with 12 bases between. The CDR3 runs to 14 residues. The CDR3 DNA sequence: TGTGCCAGCAGTTTAGAGCCAGGGCTGGAGACCCAGTACTTC. Translated, it gives CASSLEPGLETQYF.

The chain uses TRBV4-3 and TRBJ2-3; 9 bases line up with TRBD2. The CDR3 loop spans 16 amino acids. The trim removed 1 base at V and 1 base at J, leaving 3 bases unmatched. Germline CDR1 reads LGHNA; CDR2 reads YSLEER. This chain's CDR3 is CASSQGSGGGTDTQYF. CDR3 coding DNA: TGCGCCAGCAGCCAAGGTAGCGGGGGAGGCACAGATACGCAGTATTTT.

This clonotype was picked up many times. V gene TRBV7-2 combines with J gene TRBJ1-3, with 7 bases identical to TRBD1. The CDR3 has 14 residues. V shed 5 bases, J shed 4 bases, and the junction held 5 bases outside the gene matches. Germline V gene sequence: CDR1 SGHTA, CDR2 FQGNSA. The CDR3 nucleotides read TGTGCCAGCAGCCCTACAGGGGCCGGAAACACCATATATTTT. It encodes CASSPTGAGNTIYF.

This clonotype was detected only a few times. The V and J genes are TRBV2 and TRBJ1-2; D gene ambiguous. Germline V lookup: CDR1 SNHLY, CDR2 FYNNEI. The ends were cut back, 4 bases at V and 4 bases at J, with 4 bases in the middle. The CDR3 length is 11 residues. The CDR3 DNA sequence: TGTGCCAGCAGTGTTAGCTATGGCTACACCTTC. This sequence encodes CASSVSYGYTF.

This clonotype was seen a few times. The CDR3 sequence is CASRNRNNSPLHF. DNA of the CDR3: TGTGCCAGCAGAAACAGAAATAATTCACCCCTCCACTTT. The chain has TRBV6-5 and TRBJ1-6, with D uncertain. In germline, CDR1 is MNHEY, CDR2 SVGAGI. Deletions cut 6 bases from V and 5 bases from J, with 8 bases between. The CDR3 contains 13 residues.

This clonotype was counted at least ten times. The chain joins TRBV15 to TRBJ2-2; D gene unclear. The CDR3 length is 15 residues. V was cut by 0 bases and J by 7 bases, with 12 bases left in between. Germline V gene data show CDR1 as LNHNV and CDR2 as YYDKDF (reference sequence). The CDR3 coding sequence is TGTGCCACCAGCAGAGATCGAGAATGGGACGGGGAGCTGTTTTTT. This encodes CATSRDREWDGELFF.

This clonotype came up many times. The chain couples TRBV20-1 to TRBJ2-4; D call uncertain. CDR1 and CDR2 (germline): DFQATT, SNEGSKA (reference sequence). The CDR3 totals 15 residues. Trimming took off 7 bases at V and 0 bases at J, with 16 bases between the two ends. CDR3 nucleotides: TGCAGTGTGGGCCGAGCCGTTGTAGCCAAAAACATTCAGTACTTC. This encodes CSVGRAVVAKNIQYF.

This clonotype was recorded many times. The chain employs TRBV20-1 and TRBJ2-7, with D perhaps matching TRBD2 (6 bases). CDR3 length: 14 residues. Per the germline V gene, CDR1 is DFQATT and CDR2 is SNEGSKA (reference sequence). Trimming removed 0 bases at V and 3 bases at J, with 12 bases between. The CDR3 nucleotides are TGCAGTGCTAGAGACGGGGACTCTCACTACGAGCAGTACGTC. Protein: CSARDGDSHYEQYV.

This clonotype came up many times. The chain has TRBV20-1 and TRBJ2-3; perhaps TRBD2 as D (7 bases). This CDR3 has 15 residues. The germline V and J ends were trimmed by 0 bases and 2 bases, with 12 bases remaining between them. Per the germline V gene, CDR1 is DFQATT and CDR2 is SNEGSKA (reference sequence). CDR3 region: CSARDRRGLTDTQYF. Here the CDR3 DNA reads TGCAGTGCTAGAGATCGGCGGGGGCTCACAGATACGCAGTATTTT.

This clonotype has at least ten counts. J is TRBJ1-1 and V is TRBV29-1; D might be TRBD1 (5 bases). V was trimmed by 4 bases and J by 2 bases, leaving 8 bases between them. CDR3 length equals 12 residues. The germline V gene has CDR1 SQVTM and CDR2 ANQGSEA. The CDR3: CSVARDNTEAFF. Written as DNA, the CDR3 is TGCAGCGTTGCCAGGGACAACACTGAAGCTTTCTTT.

Many counts were recorded for this clonotype. V is TRBV7-9 and J is TRBJ2-7, with a possible D match to TRBD2 (6 bases). The CDR3 has 14 residues. Per germline, CDR1 SEHNR and CDR2 FQNEAQ (reference sequence). V gave up 3 bases and J gave up 4 bases, with 13 bases separating them. The CDR3 spells CASSFGGGGYEQYV. DNA of the CDR3: TGTGCCAGCAGCTTCGGAGGTGGAGGGTACGAGCAGTACGTC.

This clonotype came up many times. This rearrangement joins TRBV7-9 to TRBJ1-2, with TRBD1 as a possible D gene (5 bases). From germline, CDR1 is SEHNR and CDR2 FQNEAQ (reference sequence). This CDR3 region has 12 residues. Deletions cut 4 bases from V and 6 bases from J, with 9 bases between. The CDR3 bases are TGTGCCAGCAGCTACGAGGGGCATGGCTACACCTTC. Residues: CASSYEGHGYTF.

This clonotype was counted ten times or more. V gene TRBV5-1 combines with J gene TRBJ2-1; D is unresolved. CDR3 length: 16 residues. Germline values: CDR1 SGHRS, CDR2 YFSETQ. V gave up 1 base and J gave up 0 bases, with 11 bases separating them. CDR3 nucleotide sequence: TGCGCCAGCAGCTTGTTAGGGCCCAGCTCCTACAATGAGCAGTTCTTC. It codes for CASSLLGPSSYNEQFF.

A word on this clonotype: This sequence may be a read error, since a much larger clone differs from it by one base. The chain uses TRBV10-3 and TRBJ2-7; a weak D match, TRBD1 (6 bases). CDR1 and CDR2 from the germline V gene are ENHRY and SYGVKD. The CDR3 runs to 13 residues. With 2 bases removed from V and 3 bases from J, the gap between germline ends came to 8 bases. CDR3 coding DNA: TGTGCCATCAGTGAGGTCAGGGGCTACGAGCAGTACTTC. This translates into CAISEVRGYEQYF.

This clonotype was recorded at least ten times. Sequence at one end of the junction differs from germline and may be a read error. The CDR3 nucleotides read TGTGCTAGCAGCCCTGGGACTAGTCCGATCACAGATACGCAGTATTTT. The encoded protein is CASSPGTSPITDTQYF. The rearrangement links TRBV7-7 to TRBJ2-3; TRBD2 matches 8 bases. CDR1 and CDR2 from the germline V gene are SSHAT and FNYEAQ (reference sequence). The CDR3 has 16 amino acids. The full variable domain, its missing parts supplied by reference TRBV7-7 and TRBJ2-3, is GAGVSQSPRYKVTKRGQDVTLRCDPISSHATLYWYQQALGQGPEFLTYFNYEAQPDKSGLPSDRFSAERPEGSISTLTIQRTEQRDSAMYRCASSPGTSPITDTQYFGPGTRLTVL.

This clonotype was recorded many times. The rearrangement joins TRBV3-1 to TRBJ2-7, with 7 nucleotides matching TRBD1. The CDR3 length is 14 residues. The germline CDR1 and CDR2 sequences are LGHDT and YNNKEL (reference sequence). The V segment lost 5 bases and the J segment 1 base; nucleotides outside the gene matches: 5. The CDR3 loop reads CASSYWTGSYEQYF. The CDR3 nucleotides are TGTGCCAGCAGCTACTGGACAGGATCCTACGAGCAGTACTTC.

This clonotype was detected ten times or more. This chain uses TRBV3-1 with TRBJ2-3; D possibly matches TRBD1 or TRBD2 (5 bases each). The CDR3 is 15 residues long. The V end lost 1 base, the J end lost 2 bases, and 10 bases lay between the germline ends. Germline CDR1 is LGHDT and CDR2 is YNNKEL (reference sequence). CDR3 in DNA: TGTGCCAGCAGCCAAGGTGTGGGGACCACAGATACGCAGTATTTT. Encoded protein: CASSQGVGTTDTQYF.